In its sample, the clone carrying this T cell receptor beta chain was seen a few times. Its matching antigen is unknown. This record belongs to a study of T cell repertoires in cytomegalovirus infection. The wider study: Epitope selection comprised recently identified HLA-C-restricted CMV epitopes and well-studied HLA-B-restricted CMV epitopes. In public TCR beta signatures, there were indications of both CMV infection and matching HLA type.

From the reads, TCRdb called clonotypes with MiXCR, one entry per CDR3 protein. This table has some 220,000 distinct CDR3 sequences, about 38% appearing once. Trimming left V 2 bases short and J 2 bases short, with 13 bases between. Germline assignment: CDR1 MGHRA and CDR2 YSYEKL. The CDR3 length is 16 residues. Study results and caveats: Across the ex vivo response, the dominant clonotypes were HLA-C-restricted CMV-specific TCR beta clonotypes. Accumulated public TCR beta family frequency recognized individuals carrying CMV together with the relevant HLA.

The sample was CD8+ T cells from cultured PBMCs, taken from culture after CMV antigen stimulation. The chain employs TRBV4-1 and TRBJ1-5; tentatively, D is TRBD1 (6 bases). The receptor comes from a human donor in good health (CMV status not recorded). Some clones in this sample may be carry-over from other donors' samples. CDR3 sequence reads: CASSQMGGGGNQPQHF. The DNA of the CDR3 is TGCGCCAGCAGCCAAATGGGGGGGGGCGGCAATCAGCCCCAGCATTTT.